This T cell receptor (beta chain) was observed in a study of cytomegalovirus exposure and HLA in healthy donors. Study in general: A prior study identified 90 million to 120 million unique TCR beta sequences from 190 million or so T cells.

Findings of the study overall: Later analysis identified 16,000 or so TCR beta sequences associated with HLA alleles, using a false discovery rate threshold of 0.05.

Concerning this clone: Its antigen is still unknown.

Primers: 60 Vbeta forward and 13 Jbeta reverse. Some clones are missing from TCRdb's copy, which holds only in-frame ones; the method was immunoSEQ multiplex PCR. The table has approximately 86,000 clones, about 85% seen once; the top ten hold approximately 7.4%. Germline V gives CDR1 SGHVS, CDR2 FQNEAQ. CDR3 length equals 14 residues. J gave up 5 bases and V 5 bases, and 6 bases lay outside the gene matches. Sequences were obtained from PBMCs. The rearrangement uses TRBV7-8 and TRBJ2-5, with 9 bases aligning to TRBD1. This TCR was sampled from a man aged 35-49 years in good health and CMV-seropositive. The DNA for the CDR3 is TGTGCCAGCAGCGCCCGGGACAGGGAGGAGACCCAGTACTTC. Amino acid sequence: CASSARDREETQYF.